This is a list of T cell receptor beta chains from one sample in a study of regulatory T cells in long-lasting Graves disease. A single record per CDR3 protein comes from TCRdb applying MiXCR to the multiplex PCR reads. The sample holds 500,000 or so distinct CDR3 sequences, 15% to 20% seen once. These data were likewise used in another study, on T cells in Graves' hyperthyroidism and ophthalmopathy.

The material was peripheral blood mononuclear cells (PBMCs), obtained at new diagnosis, from a patient treated with antithyroid drugs. These receptors were obtained from a man aged 35 to 55 with Graves disease. CDR3s include the opening cysteine and the closing phenylalanine or tryptophan. For some rows the clone size is stated as once, few or many, or as a class when expanded; others skip it.

abundance: few; v_gene: TRBV12-5; len: 13; j_gene: -; CDR3aa: CASGLNPGETQYF
abundance: few; v_gene: TRBV10-2; len: 14; j_gene: TRBJ1-5; CDR3aa: CASSGRRADQPQHF
abundance: many; v_gene: TRBV28; len: 12; j_gene: TRBJ2-7; CDR3aa: CASSYRSYEQYF
abundance: many; v_gene: TRBV18; len: 14; j_gene: TRBJ1-5; CDR3aa: CASSPGQSNQPQHF
abundance: many; v_gene: TRBV7-6; len: 13; j_gene: TRBJ1-5; CDR3aa: CASSLFRQSGQHF
abundance: many; v_gene: TRBV24-1; len: 11; j_gene: TRBJ2-7; CDR3aa: CATSDSYEQYF
abundance: few; v_gene: TRBV15; len: 16; j_gene: TRBJ2-1; CDR3aa: CATSRERGNSYNEQFF
abundance: -; v_gene: TRBV14; len: 17; j_gene: TRBJ1-1; CDR3aa: CASSPSDRGLGNTEAFF
abundance: many; v_gene: TRBV28; len: 16; j_gene: TRBJ2-3; CDR3aa: CATRDLGQGSTDTQYF
abundance: -; v_gene: TRBV20-1; len: 13; j_gene: TRBJ2-1; CDR3aa: CSARVGGNNEQFF
abundance: few; v_gene: TRBV12-5; len: 14; j_gene: TRBJ1-4; CDR3aa: CASGDSSTNEKLFF
abundance: many; v_gene: TRBV20-1; len: 11; j_gene: TRBJ2-7; CDR3aa: CSAIQGYEQYF
abundance: many; v_gene: TRBV5-1; len: 17; j_gene: TRBJ2-1; CDR3aa: CASSMRTSGANYNEQFF
abundance: few; v_gene: TRBV20-1; len: 13; j_gene: TRBJ2-5; CDR3aa: CSASPGTEETQYF
abundance: -; v_gene: TRBV5-1; len: 14; j_gene: TRBJ1-6; CDR3aa: CASSLDRGNSPLHF
abundance: many; v_gene: TRBV2; len: 11; j_gene: TRBJ2-2; CDR3aa: CASNWAGELFF
abundance: many; v_gene: TRBV12-3/TRBV12-4; len: 12; j_gene: TRBJ1-5; CDR3aa: CASSLFGQPQHF
abundance: many; v_gene: TRBV7-9; len: 15; j_gene: TRBJ2-1; CDR3aa: CASSLPTGSGNEQFF
abundance: -; v_gene: TRBV6-2/TRBV6-3; len: 15; j_gene: TRBJ1-1; CDR3aa: CASSYSGPSGTEAFF
abundance: many; v_gene: TRBV12-3/TRBV12-4; len: 15; j_gene: TRBJ2-7; CDR3aa: CASSLGLARAYEQYF
abundance: -; v_gene: TRBV19; len: 14; j_gene: TRBJ2-2; CDR3aa: CASSREGGPGELFF
abundance: -; v_gene: TRBV27; len: 15; j_gene: TRBJ2-1; CDR3aa: CASSINRGPGNEQFF
abundance: -; v_gene: TRBV28; len: 15; j_gene: TRBJ1-1; CDR3aa: CASSPPRGRGLEAFF
abundance: -; v_gene: TRBV20-1; len: 18; j_gene: TRBJ2-3; CDR3aa: CSARDGRTSGRAQDTQYF
abundance: -; v_gene: TRBV4-2; len: 16; j_gene: TRBJ2-1; CDR3aa: CASSQETGVFANEQFF
abundance: many; v_gene: TRBV18; len: 14; j_gene: TRBJ1-1; CDR3aa: CASTPRTENTEAFF
abundance: many; v_gene: TRBV30; len: 14; j_gene: TRBJ2-5; CDR3aa: CAWGPGTAQETQYF
abundance: many; v_gene: TRBV24-1; len: 17; j_gene: TRBJ2-3; CDR3aa: CATSDRTSRISTDTQYF
abundance: many; v_gene: TRBV24-1; len: 16; j_gene: TRBJ2-2; CDR3aa: CATSDSGTKVTGELFF
abundance: many; v_gene: TRBV2; len: 14; j_gene: TRBJ1-1; CDR3aa: CASPDPRLNTEAFF
abundance: many; v_gene: TRBV20-1; len: 11; j_gene: TRBJ1-1; CDR3aa: CSASPGTEAFF
abundance: many; v_gene: TRBV28; len: 14; j_gene: TRBJ2-1; CDR3aa: CASSGLAGVIEQFF
abundance: many; v_gene: TRBV12-3/TRBV12-4; len: 14; j_gene: TRBJ1-1; CDR3aa: CASSLRQANTEAFF
abundance: few; v_gene: TRBV11-2; len: 16; j_gene: TRBJ2-3; CDR3aa: CASSLALLRVGDTQYF
abundance: many; v_gene: TRBV13; len: 15; j_gene: TRBJ2-1; CDR3aa: CASRRLAGAGDEQFF